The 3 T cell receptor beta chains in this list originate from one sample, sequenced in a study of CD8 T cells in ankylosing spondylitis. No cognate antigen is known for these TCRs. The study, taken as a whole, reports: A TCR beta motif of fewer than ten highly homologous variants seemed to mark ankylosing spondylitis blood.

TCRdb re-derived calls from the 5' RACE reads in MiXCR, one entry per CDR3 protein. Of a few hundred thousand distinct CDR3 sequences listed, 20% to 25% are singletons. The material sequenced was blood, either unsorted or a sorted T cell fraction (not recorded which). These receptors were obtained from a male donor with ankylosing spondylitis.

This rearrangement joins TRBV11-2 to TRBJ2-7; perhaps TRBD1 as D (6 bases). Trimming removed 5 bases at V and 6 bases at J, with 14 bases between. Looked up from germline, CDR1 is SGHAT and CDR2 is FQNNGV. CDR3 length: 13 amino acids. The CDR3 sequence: CASSLDRTGEQYF. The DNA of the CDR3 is TGTGCCAGCAGCCTGGACAGAACTGGCGAGCAGTACTTC.

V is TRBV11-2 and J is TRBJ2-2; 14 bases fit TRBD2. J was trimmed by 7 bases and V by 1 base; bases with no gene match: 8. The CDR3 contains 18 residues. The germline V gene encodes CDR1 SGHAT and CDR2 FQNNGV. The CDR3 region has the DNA TGTGCCAGCAGCTTAGGATGGGGACTAGCGGGAGTCAACGGGGAGCTGTTTTTT. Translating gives CASSLGWGLAGVNGELFF.

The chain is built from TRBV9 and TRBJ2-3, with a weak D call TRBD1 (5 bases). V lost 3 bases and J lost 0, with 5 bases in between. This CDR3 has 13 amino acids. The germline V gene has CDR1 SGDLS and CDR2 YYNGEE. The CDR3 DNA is TGTGCCAGCAGCGAGGGGAGCACAGATACGCAGTATTTT. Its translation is CASSEGSTDTQYF.